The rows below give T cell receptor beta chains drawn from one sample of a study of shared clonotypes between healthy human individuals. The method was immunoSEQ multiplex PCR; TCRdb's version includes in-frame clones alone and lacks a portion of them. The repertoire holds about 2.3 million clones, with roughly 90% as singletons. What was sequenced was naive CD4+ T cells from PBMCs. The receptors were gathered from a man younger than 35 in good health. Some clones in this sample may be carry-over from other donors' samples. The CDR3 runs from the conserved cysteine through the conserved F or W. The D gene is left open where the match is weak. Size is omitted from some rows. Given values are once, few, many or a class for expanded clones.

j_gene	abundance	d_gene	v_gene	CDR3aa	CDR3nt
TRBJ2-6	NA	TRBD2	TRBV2	CASDGGGFNVLTF	TGTGCCTCAGACGGGGGGGGCTTCAACGTCCTGACTTTC
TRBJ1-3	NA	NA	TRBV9	CASSVAILQGSGNTIYF	TGTGCCAGCAGCGTAGCCATTCTACAGGGCTCTGGAAACACCATATATTTT
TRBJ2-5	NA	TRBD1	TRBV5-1	CASSLIPGGEGETQYF	TGCGCCAGCAGCTTGATTCCAGGGGGCGAAGGAGAGACCCAGTACTTC
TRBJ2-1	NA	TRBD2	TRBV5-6	CASSGLAGGGNEQFF	TGTGCCAGCAGCGGACTAGCGGGAGGGGGCAATGAGCAGTTCTTC
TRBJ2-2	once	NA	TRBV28	CASNPDTGELFF	TGTGCCAGCAACCCCGACACCGGGGAGCTGTTTTTT
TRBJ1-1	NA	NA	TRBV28	CASLNGGVKNTEAFF	TGTGCCAGCCTCAACGGGGGGGTAAAGAACACTGAAGCTTTCTTT
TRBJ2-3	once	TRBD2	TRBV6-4	CASSPSGLGPPDTQYF	TGTGCCAGCAGCCCGTCGGGACTAGGGCCCCCAGATACGCAGTATTTT
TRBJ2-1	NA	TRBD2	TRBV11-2	CASSSSWTSGYNEQFF	TGTGCCAGCAGCTCGTCCTGGACTAGCGGATACAATGAGCAGTTCTTC
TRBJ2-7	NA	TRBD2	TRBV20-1	CSARTRSEQYF	TGCAGTGCTCGGACTAGGAGCGAGCAGTACTTC
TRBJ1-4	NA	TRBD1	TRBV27	CASSSPGGGTGSEKLFF	TGTGCCAGCAGCTCACCCGGAGGGGGGACAGGGAGCGAAAAACTGTTTTTT
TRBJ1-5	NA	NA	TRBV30	CAWSVGLYSNQPQHF	TGTGCCTGGAGTGTTGGGCTGTATAGCAATCAGCCCCAGCATTTT
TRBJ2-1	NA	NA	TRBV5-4	CASSLAPLLGEQFF	TGTGCCAGCAGCTTGGCCCCACTACTAGGTGAGCAGTTCTTC
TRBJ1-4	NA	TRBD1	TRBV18	CASSGTGAGAYFF	TGTGCCAGCTCTGGGACAGGGGCCGGCGCCTACTTTTTT
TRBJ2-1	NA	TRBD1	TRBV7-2	CASGRDRGYNEQFF	TGTGCCAGCGGCCGGGACAGGGGCTACAATGAGCAGTTCTTC
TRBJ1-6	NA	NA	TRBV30	CAWRWEGGSYNSPLHF	TGTGCCTGGAGGTGGGAGGGGGGGTCCTATAATTCACCCCTCCACTTT
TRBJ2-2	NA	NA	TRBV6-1	CASSEVTGELFF	TGTGCCAGCAGTGAAGTTACCGGGGAGCTGTTTTTT
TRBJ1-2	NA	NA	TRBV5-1	CASSGGGLSYGYTF	TGCGCCAGCAGCGGAGGGGGTCTTAGCTATGGCTACACCTTC